The T cell receptor (beta chain) under discussion was sequenced for a study of T cells in Graves' hyperthyroidism and ophthalmopathy. The study's findings and limits: Ophthalmopathy was distinguished from stable hyperthyroidism by 13 V-J signatures.

Deletions cut 3 bases from V and 0 bases from J, with 9 bases between. The CDR3 totals 15 residues. Germline-derived CDR1 and CDR2 are WSHSY and SAAADI. Amplified TCR beta CDR3 regions came from RNA transcripts. An initial round of RT-PCR targeting the TCR CDR3 relied on the HTBI primer set. TCRdb passed the multiplex PCR reads through MiXCR, listing each CDR3 protein once. Of under 350,000 distinct CDR3 sequences listed, 15% to 20% were seen once; the top ten hold under 55%. The patients, who ranged from 18 to 65 in age, presented with newly diagnosed hyperthyroidism lasting under 2 months. To note about this clonotype: The antigen remains undetermined.

The TCR was taken from a woman aged 45-65 years with Graves' hyperthyroidism. The chain has TRBV10-2 and TRBJ1-3; possible D gene TRBD1, 6 bases. Sequencing was carried out using blood. CDR3 sequence (DNA): TGCGCCAGCAGTGAAACAGGGTTCTCTGGAAACACCATATATTTT. Protein product: CASSETGFSGNTIYF.